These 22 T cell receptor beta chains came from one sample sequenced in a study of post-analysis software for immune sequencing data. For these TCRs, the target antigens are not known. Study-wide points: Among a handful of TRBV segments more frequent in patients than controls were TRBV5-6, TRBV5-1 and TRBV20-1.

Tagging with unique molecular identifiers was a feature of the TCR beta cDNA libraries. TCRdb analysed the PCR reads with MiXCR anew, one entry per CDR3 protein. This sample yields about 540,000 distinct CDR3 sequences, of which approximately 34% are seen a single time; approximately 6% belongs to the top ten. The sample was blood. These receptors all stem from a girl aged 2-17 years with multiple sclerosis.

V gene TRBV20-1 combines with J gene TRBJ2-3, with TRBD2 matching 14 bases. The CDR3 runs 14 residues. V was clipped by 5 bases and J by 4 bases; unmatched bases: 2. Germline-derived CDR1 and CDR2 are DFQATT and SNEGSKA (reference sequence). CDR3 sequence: CSAGLAGGADTQYF. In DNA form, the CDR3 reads TGCAGTGCTGGACTAGCGGGGGGCGCAGATACGCAGTATTTT.

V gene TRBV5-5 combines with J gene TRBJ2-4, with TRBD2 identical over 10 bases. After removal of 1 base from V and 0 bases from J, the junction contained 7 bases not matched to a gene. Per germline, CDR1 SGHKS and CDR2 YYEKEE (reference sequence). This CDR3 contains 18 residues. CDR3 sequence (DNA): TGTGCCAGCAGCTTGCGCCTAGCGGGGGCTCTAGCCAAAAACATTCAGTACTTC. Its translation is CASSLRLAGALAKNIQYF. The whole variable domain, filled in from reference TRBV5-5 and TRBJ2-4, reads DAGVTQSPTHLIKTRGQQVTLRCSPISGHKSVSWYQQVLGQGPQFIFQYYEKEERGRGNFPDRFSARQFPNYSSELNVNALLLGDSALYLCASSLRLAGALAKNIQYFGAGTRLSVL.

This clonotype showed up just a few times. CDR3 loop: CASSDYGEADTQYF. In DNA form, the CDR3 reads TGCGCCAGCAGTGATTACGGCGAAGCAGATACGCAGTATTTT. The chain has TRBV10-2 and TRBJ2-3; D remains ambiguous. The CDR3 loop spans 14 amino acids. CDR1 is WSHSY and CDR2 is SAAADI in the germline V gene. V lost 3 bases and J lost 4, with 11 bases in between.

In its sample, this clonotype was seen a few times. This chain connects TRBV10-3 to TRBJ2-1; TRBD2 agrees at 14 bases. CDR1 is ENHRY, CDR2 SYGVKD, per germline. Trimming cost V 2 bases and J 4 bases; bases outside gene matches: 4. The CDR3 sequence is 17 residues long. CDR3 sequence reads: CAISERTSGGFYNEQFF. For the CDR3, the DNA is TGTGCCATCAGTGAGCGGACTAGCGGGGGGTTTTACAATGAGCAGTTCTTC.

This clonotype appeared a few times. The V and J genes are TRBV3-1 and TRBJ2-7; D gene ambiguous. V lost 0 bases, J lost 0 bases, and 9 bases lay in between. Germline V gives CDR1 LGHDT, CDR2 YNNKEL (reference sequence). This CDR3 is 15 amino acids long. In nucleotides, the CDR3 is TGTGCCAGCAGCCAAGAACGAGTGAGCTCCTACGAGCAGTACTTC. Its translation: CASSQERVSSYEQYF.

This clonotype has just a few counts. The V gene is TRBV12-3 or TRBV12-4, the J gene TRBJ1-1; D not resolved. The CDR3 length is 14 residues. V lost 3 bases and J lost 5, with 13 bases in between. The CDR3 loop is CASSFGRIRTEAFF. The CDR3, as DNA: TGTGCCAGCAGTTTCGGCAGGATAAGGACTGAAGCTTTCTTT.

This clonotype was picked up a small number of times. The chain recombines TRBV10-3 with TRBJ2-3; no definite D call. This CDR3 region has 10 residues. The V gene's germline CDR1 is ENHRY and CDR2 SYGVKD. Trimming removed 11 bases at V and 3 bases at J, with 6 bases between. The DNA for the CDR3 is TGTGCCGTCCAAACAGATACGCAGTATTTT. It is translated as CAVQTDTQYF.

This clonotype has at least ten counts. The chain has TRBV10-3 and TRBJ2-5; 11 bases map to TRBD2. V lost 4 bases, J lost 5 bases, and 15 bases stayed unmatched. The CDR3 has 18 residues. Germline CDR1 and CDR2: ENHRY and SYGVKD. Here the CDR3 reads CAISATKLAGEFRETQYF. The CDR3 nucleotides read TGTGCCATCAGTGCAACCAAACTAGCGGGGGAGTTTAGGGAGACCCAGTACTTC.

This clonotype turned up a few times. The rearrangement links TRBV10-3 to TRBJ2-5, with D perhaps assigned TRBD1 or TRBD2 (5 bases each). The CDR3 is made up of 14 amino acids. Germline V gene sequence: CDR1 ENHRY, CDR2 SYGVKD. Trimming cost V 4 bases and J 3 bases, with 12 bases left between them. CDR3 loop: CAISAWGTEETQYF. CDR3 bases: TGTGCCATCAGTGCTTGGGGGACCGAAGAGACCCAGTACTTC.

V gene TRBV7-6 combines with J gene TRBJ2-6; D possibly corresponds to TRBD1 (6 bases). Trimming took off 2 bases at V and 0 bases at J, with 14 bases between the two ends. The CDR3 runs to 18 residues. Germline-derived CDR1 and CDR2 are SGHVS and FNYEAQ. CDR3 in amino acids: CASSLSRTDSSGANVLTF. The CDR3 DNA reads TGTGCCAGCAGCTTAAGTAGGACGGACAGCTCTGGGGCCAACGTCCTGACTTTC.

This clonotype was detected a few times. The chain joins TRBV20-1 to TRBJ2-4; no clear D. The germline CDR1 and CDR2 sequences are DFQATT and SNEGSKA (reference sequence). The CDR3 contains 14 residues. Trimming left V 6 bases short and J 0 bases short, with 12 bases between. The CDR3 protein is CSAGTVIAKNIQYF. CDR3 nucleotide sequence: TGCAGTGCGGGAACAGTAATAGCCAAAAACATTCAGTACTTC.

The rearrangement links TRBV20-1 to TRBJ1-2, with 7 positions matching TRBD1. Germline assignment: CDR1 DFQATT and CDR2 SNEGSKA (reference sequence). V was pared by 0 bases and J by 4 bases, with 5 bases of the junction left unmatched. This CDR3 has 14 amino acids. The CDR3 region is CSARDDRETYGYTF. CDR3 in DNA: TGCAGTGCTAGAGATGACAGGGAAACCTATGGCTACACCTTC.

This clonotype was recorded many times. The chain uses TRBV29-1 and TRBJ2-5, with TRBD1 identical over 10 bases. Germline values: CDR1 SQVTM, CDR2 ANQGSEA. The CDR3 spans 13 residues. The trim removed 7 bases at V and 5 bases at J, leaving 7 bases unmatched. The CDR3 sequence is CSADRTGGETQYF. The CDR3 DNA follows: TGCAGCGCCGACCGGACAGGGGGGGAGACCCAGTACTTC.

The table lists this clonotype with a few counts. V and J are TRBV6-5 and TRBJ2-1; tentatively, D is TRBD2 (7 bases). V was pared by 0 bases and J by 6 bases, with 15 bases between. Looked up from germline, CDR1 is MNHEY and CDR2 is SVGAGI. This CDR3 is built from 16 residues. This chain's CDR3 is CASSYSNGGRSNEQFF. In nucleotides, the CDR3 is TGTGCCAGCAGTTACTCGAACGGGGGGCGATCCAATGAGCAGTTCTTC.

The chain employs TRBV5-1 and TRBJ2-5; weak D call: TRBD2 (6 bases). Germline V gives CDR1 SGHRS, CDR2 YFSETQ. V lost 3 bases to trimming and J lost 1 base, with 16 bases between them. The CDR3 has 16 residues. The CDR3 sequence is CASSSPTRNVQETQYF. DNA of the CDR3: TGCGCCAGCAGCTCACCGACTAGGAACGTCCAAGAGACCCAGTACTTC.

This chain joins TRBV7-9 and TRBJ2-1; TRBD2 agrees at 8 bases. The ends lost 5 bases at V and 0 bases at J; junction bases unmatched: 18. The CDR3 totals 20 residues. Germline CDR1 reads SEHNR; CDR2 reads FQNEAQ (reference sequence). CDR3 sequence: CASSTPRTSTFQDSYNEQFF. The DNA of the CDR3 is TGTGCCAGCAGCACACCACGGACTAGCACCTTCCAAGACTCCTACAATGAGCAGTTCTTC.

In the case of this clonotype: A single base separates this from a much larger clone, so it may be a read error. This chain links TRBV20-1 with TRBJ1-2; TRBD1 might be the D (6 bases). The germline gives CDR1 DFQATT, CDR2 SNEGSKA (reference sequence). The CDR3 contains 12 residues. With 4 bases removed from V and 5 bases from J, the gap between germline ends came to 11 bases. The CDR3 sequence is CSAKGVGYGYTF. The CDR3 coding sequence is TGCAGTGCTAAGGGGGTAGGGTATGGCTACACCTTC.

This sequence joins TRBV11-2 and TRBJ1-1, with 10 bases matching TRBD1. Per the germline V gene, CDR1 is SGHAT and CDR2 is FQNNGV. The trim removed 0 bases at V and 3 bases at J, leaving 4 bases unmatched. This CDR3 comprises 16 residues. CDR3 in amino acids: CASSLDGTGVYTEAFF. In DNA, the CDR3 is TGTGCCAGCAGCTTAGATGGGACAGGGGTTTACACTGAAGCTTTCTTT.

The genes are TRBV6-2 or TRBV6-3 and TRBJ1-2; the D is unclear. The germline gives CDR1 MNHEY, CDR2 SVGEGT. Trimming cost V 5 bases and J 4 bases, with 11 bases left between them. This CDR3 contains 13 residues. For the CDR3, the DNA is TGTGCCAGCAGTCATACGGTCGGCTATGGCTACACCTTC. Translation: CASSHTVGYGYTF.

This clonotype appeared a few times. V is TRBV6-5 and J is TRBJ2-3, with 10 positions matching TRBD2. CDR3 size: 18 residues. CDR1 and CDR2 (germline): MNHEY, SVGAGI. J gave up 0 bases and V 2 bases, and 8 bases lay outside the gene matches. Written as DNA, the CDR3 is TGTGCCAGCAGTTACAAGCGGGGGGGCCGTTCTAGCACAGATACGCAGTATTTT. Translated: CASSYKRGGRSSTDTQYF.

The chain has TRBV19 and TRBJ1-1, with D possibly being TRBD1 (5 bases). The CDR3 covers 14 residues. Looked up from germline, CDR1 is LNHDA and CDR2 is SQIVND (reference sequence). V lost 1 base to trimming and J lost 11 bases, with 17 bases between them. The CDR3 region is CASSIVGTNVPAFF. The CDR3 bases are TGTGCCAGTAGTATAGTGGGGACGAACGTTCCGGCTTTCTTT.

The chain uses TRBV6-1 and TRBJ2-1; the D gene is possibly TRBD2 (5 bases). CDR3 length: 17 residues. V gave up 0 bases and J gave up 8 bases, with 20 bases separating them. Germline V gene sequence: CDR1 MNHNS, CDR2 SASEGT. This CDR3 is CASSEALWARVGDEQFF. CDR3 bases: TGTGCCAGCAGTGAAGCGCTTTGGGCTAGGGTCGGGGATGAGCAGTTCTTC.